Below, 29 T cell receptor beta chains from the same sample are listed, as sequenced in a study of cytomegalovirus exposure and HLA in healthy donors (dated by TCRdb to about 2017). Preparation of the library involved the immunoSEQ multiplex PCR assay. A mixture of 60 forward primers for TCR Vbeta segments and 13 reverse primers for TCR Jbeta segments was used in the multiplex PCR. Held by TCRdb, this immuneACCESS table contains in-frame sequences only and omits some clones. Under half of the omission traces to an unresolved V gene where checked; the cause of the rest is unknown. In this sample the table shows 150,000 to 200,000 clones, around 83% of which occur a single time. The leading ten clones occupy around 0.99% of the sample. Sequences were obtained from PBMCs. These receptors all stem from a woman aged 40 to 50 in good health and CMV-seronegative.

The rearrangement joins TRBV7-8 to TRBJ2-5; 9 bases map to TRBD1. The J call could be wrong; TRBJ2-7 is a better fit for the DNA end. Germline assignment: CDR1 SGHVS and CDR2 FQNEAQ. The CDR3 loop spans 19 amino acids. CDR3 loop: CASSLKGTGQGANTYEQYF. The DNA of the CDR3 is TGTGCCAGCAGCTTAAAGGGGACAGGGCAAGGGGCGAATACCTACGAGCAGTACTTC.

The chain's CDR3 is CAISERGARGNTIYF. CDR3 bases: TGTGCCATCAGTGAGCGGGGGGCGCGAGGAAACACCATATATTTT. This chain uses TRBV10-3 with TRBJ1-3, with D possibly being TRBD1 (6 bases). Germline-derived CDR1 and CDR2 are ENHRY and SYGVKD. The CDR3 runs 15 residues. Trimming took 2 bases from V and 4 from J, leaving 12 bases between them.

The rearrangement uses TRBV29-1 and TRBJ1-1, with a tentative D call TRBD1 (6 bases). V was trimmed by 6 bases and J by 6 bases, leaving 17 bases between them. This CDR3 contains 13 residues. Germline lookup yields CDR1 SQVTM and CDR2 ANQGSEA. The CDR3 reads CSVRPQRQAEAFF. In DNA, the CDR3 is TGCAGCGTCCGGCCCCAGCGACAGGCTGAAGCTTTCTTT.

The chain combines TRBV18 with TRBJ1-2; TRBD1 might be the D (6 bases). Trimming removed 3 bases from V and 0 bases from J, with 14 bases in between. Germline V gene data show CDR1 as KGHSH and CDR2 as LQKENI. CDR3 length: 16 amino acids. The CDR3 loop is CASSPAGTSSNYGYTF. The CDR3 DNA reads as TGTGCCAGCTCACCGGCCGGGACATCCTCTAACTATGGCTACACCTTC. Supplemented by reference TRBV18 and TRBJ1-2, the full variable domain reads NAGVMQNPRHLVRRRGQEARLRCSPMKGHSHVYWYRQLPEEGLKFMVYLQKENIIDESGMPKERFSAEFPKEGPSILRIQQVVRGDSAAYFCASSPAGTSSNYGYTFGSGTRLTVV.

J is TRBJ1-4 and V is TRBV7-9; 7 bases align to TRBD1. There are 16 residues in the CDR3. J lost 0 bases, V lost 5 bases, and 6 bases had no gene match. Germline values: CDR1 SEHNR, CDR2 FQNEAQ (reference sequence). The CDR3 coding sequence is TGTGCCAGCAGCCGTAGACAGGGCCCAACTAATGAAAAACTGTTTTTT. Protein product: CASSRRQGPTNEKLFF.

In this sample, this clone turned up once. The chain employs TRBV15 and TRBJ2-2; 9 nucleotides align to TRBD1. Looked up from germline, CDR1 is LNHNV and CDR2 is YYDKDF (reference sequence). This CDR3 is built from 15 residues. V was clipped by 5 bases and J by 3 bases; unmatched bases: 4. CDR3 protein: CATSSRTGDTGELFF. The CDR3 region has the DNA TGTGCCACCAGCTCTCGGACAGGGGACACCGGGGAGCTGTTTTTT.

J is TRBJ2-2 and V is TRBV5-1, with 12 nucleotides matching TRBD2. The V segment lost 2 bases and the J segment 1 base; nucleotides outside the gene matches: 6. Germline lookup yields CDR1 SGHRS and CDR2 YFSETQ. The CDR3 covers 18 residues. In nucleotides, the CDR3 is TGCGCCAGCAGCTTTTTAGGACTAGCGGGAAGGAACACCGGGGAGCTGTTTTTT. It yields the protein CASSFLGLAGRNTGELFF.

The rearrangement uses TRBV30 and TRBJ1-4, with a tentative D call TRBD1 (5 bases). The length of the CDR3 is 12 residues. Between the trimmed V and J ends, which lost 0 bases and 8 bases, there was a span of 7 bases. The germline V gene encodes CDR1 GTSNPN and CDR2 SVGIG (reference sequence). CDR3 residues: CAWSVTGEKLFF. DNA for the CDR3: TGTGCCTGGAGTGTTACAGGAGAAAAACTGTTTTTT.

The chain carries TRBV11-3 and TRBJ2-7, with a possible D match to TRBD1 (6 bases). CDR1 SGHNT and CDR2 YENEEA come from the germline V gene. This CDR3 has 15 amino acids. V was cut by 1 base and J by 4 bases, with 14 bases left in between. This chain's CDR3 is CASSLVGGIPYEQYF. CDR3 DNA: TGTGCCAGCAGCTTAGTAGGGGGTATACCTTACGAGCAGTACTTC.

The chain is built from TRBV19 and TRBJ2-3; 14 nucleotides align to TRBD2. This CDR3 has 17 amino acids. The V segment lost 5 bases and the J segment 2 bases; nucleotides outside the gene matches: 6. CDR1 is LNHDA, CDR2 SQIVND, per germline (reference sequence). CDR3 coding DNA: TGTGCCAGTAGTCCGGGGACTAGCGGGAGTAACACAGATACGCAGTATTTT. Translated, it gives CASSPGTSGSNTDTQYF.

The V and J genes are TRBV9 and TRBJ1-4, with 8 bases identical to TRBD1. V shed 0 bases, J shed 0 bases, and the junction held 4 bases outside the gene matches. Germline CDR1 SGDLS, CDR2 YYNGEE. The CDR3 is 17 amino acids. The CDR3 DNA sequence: TGTGCCAGCAGCGTAGCACTACAGGGGGCAACTAATGAAAAACTGTTTTTT. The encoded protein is CASSVALQGATNEKLFF.

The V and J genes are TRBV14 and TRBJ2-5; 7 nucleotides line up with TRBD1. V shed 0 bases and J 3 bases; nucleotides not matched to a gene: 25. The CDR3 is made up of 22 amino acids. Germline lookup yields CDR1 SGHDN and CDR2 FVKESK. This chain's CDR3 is CASSQELLGIFDAGGIEETQYF. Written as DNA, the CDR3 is TGTGCCAGCAGCCAAGAACTTTTGGGAATTTTTGATGCAGGGGGAATTGAAGAGACCCAGTACTTC.

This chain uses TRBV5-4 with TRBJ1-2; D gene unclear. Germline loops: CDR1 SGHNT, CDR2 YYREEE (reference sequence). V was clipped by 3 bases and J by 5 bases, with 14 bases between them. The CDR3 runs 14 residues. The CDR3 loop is CASSSPDGLYGYTF. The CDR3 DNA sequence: TGTGCCAGCAGCTCCCCCGACGGACTTTATGGCTACACCTTC. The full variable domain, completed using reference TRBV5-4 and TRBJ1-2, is ETGVTQSPTHLIKTRGQQVTLRCSSQSGHNTVSWYQQALGQGPQFIFQYYREEENGRGNFPPRFSGLQFPNYSSELNVNALELDDSALYLCASSSPDGLYGYTFGSGTRLTVV.

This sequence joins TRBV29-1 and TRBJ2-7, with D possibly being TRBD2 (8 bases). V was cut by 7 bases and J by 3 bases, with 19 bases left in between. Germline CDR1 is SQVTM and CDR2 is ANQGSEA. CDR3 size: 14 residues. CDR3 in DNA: TGCAGCGCGAGAGGACTAGCAGGGGGCTACGAGCAGTACTTC. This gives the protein CSARGLAGGYEQYF.

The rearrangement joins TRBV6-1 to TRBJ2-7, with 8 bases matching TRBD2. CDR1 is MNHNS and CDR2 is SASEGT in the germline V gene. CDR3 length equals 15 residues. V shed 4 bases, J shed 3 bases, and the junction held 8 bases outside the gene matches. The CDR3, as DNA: TGTGCCAGCAGTGGCCCGAGGACTAGCAGCTACGAGCAGTACGTC. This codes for CASSGPRTSSYEQYV.

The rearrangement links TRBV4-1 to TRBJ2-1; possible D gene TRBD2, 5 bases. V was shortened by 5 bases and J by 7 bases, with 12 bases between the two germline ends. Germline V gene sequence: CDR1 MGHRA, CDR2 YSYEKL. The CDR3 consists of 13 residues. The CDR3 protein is CASSYRGENEQFF. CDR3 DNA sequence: TGCGCCAGCAGCTACCGTGGGGAGAATGAGCAGTTCTTC.

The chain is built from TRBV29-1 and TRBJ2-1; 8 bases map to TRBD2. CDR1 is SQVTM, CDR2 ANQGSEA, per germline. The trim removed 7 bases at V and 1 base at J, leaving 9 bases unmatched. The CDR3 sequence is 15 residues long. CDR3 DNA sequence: TGCAGCGCGATACTAGCGGAGGGATCCTACAATGAGCAGTTCTTC. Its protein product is CSAILAEGSYNEQFF.

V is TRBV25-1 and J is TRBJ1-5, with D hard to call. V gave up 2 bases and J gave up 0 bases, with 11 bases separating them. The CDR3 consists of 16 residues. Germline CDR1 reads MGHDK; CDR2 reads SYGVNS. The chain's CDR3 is CASSEKVTFSNQPQHF. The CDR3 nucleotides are TGTGCCAGCAGTGAAAAGGTGACATTTAGCAATCAGCCCCAGCATTTT.

The CDR3 loop is CASRAGGAGYGYTF. The CDR3 nucleotides are TGCGCCAGCAGAGCAGGGGGCGCGGGCTATGGCTACACCTTC. The chain uses TRBV10-2 and TRBJ1-2; 8 nucleotides agree with TRBD1. The germline gives CDR1 WSHSY, CDR2 SAAADI. V shed 6 bases and J 4 bases; nucleotides not matched to a gene: 7. The CDR3 contains 14 residues.

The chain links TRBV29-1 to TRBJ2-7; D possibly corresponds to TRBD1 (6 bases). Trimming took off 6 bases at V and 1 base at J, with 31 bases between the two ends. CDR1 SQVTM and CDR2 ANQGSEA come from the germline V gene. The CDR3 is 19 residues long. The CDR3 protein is CSVRRIRDTDTPLSYEQYF. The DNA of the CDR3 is TGCAGCGTCCGACGTATCCGGGACACCGACACACCCCTGTCCTACGAGCAGTACTTC.

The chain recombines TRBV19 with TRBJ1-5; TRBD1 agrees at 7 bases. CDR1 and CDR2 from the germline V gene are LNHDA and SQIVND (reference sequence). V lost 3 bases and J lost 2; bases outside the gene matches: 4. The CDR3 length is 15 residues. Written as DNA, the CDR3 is TGTGCCAGTAGTATTAGAGGGGGCGGCAATCAGCCCCAGCATTTT. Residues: CASSIRGGGNQPQHF.

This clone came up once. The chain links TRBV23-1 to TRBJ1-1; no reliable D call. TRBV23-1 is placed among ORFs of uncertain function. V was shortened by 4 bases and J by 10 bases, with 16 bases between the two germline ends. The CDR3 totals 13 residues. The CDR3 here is CASSLPGRTRAFF. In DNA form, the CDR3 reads TGCGCCAGCAGTCTTCCCGGGAGAACGCGAGCTTTCTTT.

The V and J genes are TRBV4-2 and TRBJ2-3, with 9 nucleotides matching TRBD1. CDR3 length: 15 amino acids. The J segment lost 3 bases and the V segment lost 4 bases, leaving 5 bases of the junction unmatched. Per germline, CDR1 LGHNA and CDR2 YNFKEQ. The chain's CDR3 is CASSRPGQGTDTQYF. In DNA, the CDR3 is TGTGCCAGCAGCCGCCCGGGACAGGGAACAGATACGCAGTATTTT.

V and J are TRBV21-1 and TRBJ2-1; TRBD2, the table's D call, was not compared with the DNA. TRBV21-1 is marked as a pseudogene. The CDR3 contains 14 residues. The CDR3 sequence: CDGSRPQRDNEQFF. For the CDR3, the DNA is TGTGATGGGTCGAGACCGCAGCGGGACAATGAGCAGTTCTTC.

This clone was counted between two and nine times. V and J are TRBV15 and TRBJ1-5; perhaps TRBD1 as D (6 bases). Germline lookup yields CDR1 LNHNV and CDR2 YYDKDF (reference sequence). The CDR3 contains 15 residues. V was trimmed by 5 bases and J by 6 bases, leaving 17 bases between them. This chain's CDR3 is CATSSSRGIGQPQHF. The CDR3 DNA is TGTGCCACCAGCTCCTCCAGGGGTATAGGTCAGCCCCAGCATTTT.

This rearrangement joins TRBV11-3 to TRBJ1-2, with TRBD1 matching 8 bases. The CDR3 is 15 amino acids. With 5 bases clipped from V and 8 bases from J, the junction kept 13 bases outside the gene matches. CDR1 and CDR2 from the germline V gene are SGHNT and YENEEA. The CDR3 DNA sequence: TGTGCCAGCAGCCCCAGGCAGGGGGCCGGGGCGGGCTACACCTTC. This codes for CASSPRQGAGAGYTF.

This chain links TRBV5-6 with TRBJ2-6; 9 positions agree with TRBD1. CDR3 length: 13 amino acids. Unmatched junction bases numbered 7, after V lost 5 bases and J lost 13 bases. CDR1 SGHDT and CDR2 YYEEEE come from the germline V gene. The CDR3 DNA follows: TGTGCCAGCAGGTTCGGGACAGGGCGAGTCCTGACTTTC. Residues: CASRFGTGRVLTF.

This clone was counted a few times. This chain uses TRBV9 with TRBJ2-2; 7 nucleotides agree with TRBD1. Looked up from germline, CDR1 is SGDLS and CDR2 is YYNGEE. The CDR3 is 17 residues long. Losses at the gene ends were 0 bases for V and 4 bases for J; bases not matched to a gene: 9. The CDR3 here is CASSVAAGGGSTGELFF. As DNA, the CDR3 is TGTGCCAGCAGCGTAGCAGCAGGGGGTGGATCCACCGGGGAGCTGTTTTTT.

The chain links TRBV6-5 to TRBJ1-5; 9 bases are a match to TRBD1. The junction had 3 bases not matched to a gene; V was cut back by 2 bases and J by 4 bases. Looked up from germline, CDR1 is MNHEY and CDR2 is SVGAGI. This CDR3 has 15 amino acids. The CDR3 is CASSYGTGRNQPQHF. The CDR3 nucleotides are TGTGCCAGCAGTTACGGGACAGGGAGGAATCAGCCCCAGCATTTT.